The 9 T cell receptor beta chains below come from one sample, sequenced in a study of TIL therapy for anti-PD-1-resistant metastatic lung cancer. The immunoSEQ assay was v3. Measured with immunoSEQ multiplex PCR; TCRdb has only the in-frame clones, and not every one. The sample holds tens of thousands of clones, about 70% seen once. The time point denotes: pre-treatment sample, taken before nivolumab and TIL therapy. The sample was blood, taken at baseline. These receptors all come from a person between 25 and 79 years old with non-small cell lung cancer.

The rearrangement links TRBV7-2 to TRBJ2-7, with D tentatively TRBD1 (5 bases). Trimming removed 6 bases from V and 0 bases from J, with 12 bases in between. This CDR3 comprises 14 residues. Germline CDR1 SGHTA, CDR2 FQGNSA. The CDR3 DNA follows: TGTGCCAGCAGGGAACAGGTCTTCTCCTACGAGCAGTACTTC. Amino acids: CASREQVFSYEQYF.

The V and J genes are TRBV11-3 and TRBJ1-1, with TRBD1 as a possible D gene (6 bases). The CDR3 consists of 13 residues. The germline gives CDR1 SGHNT, CDR2 YENEEA. The V end lost 5 bases, the J end lost 8 bases, and 15 bases lay between the germline ends. The CDR3 bases are TGTGCCAGCAGCCCGACCCGGGGGGCCGAAGCTTTCTTT. As protein: CASSPTRGAEAFF. The whole variable domain, remainder taken from reference TRBV11-3 and TRBJ1-1, is EAGVVQSPRYKIIEKKQPVAFWCNPISGHNTLYWYLQNLGQGPELLIRYENEEAVDDSQLPKDRFSAERLKGVDSTLKIQPAELGDSAVYLCASSPTRGAEAFFGQGTRLTVV.

V usage is TRBV6-1 and J usage is TRBJ2-1, with D perhaps TRBD2 (6 bases). Per germline, CDR1 MNHNS and CDR2 SASEGT. The CDR3 extends over 14 amino acids. Trimming cost V 8 bases and J 1 base, with 12 bases left between them. The CDR3 loop is CASSRDSSYNEQFF. CDR3 bases: TGTGCCAGCTCCCGGGACTCGTCCTACAATGAGCAGTTCTTC.

This chain connects TRBV28 to TRBJ2-7, with 8 bases that match TRBD2. The germline CDR1 and CDR2 sequences are MDHEN and SYDVKM. The CDR3 totals 14 residues. V trimming: 7 bases; J trimming: 3 bases; junction bases outside the gene matches: 8. CDR3 in amino acids: CASTLPGGRYEQYF. The DNA for the CDR3 is TGTGCCAGCACTCTCCCGGGGGGGCGCTACGAGCAGTACTTC.

V gene TRBV30 combines with J gene TRBJ2-1, with 13 bases matching TRBD2. J gave up 7 bases and V 0 bases, and 9 bases lay outside the gene matches. This CDR3 comprises 17 residues. The germline CDR1 and CDR2 sequences are GTSNPN and SVGIG (reference sequence). CDR3 nucleotides: TGTGCCTGGAGTGTACTACGACTAGCGGGAGGAATAAATGAGCAGTTCTTC. Its protein product is CAWSVLRLAGGINEQFF.

This chain joins TRBV14 and TRBJ1-3; D remains ambiguous. This CDR3 is built from 14 residues. Per the germline V gene, CDR1 is SGHDN and CDR2 is FVKESK. V was pared by 4 bases and J by 0 bases, with 7 bases between. CDR3 residues: CASSLFSSGNTIYF. CDR3 bases: TGTGCCAGCAGCCTCTTTAGCTCTGGAAACACCATATATTTT.

This chain links TRBV5-5 with TRBJ2-7, with TRBD1 identical over 10 bases. Trimming at V came to 3 bases and at J to 3 bases, leaving 3 bases not matched to a gene. The CDR3 covers 14 residues. The V gene's germline CDR1 is SGHKS and CDR2 YYEKEE (reference sequence). The CDR3 DNA reads as TGTGCCAGCAGCTCGGACAGGGGGATCTACGAGCAGTACTTC. Encoded protein: CASSSDRGIYEQYF.

This clone was detected a few times. The rearrangement links TRBV27 to TRBJ1-6; no clear D. This CDR3 is built from 14 residues. Germline CDR1 is MNHEY and CDR2 is SMNVEV (reference sequence). Trimming cost V 5 bases and J 2 bases, with 7 bases left between them. This CDR3 reads CASSPSTYNSPLHF. Here the CDR3 DNA reads TGTGCCAGCAGTCCCTCGACCTATAATTCACCCCTCCACTTT.

This clone has ten or more counts. The rearrangement uses TRBV4-1 and TRBJ1-5; a possible D gene is TRBD1 (5 bases). The V gene lost 0 bases and the J gene lost 2 bases, with 14 bases spanning the gap. In germline, CDR1 is MGHRA, CDR2 YSYEKL. The CDR3 runs to 17 residues. In DNA form, the CDR3 reads TGCGCCAGCAGCCAAGATCCGGGGACGGGGGGCAATCAGCCCCAGCATTTT. This sequence encodes CASSQDPGTGGNQPQHF.